This TCR beta chain was profiled in a study of CD8 T cells in Susac syndrome. RNA was extracted with the RNeasy kit, and a quantity of roughly 0.45 to 1 ug was reverse transcribed using random hexamers. TCR beta CDR3 was amplified by immunoSEQ multiplex PCR. This amplification extended across 54 Vbeta and 13 Jbeta segments. Via MiXCR, TCRdb re-called the immunoSEQ multiplex PCR reads, giving one row per CDR3 protein. The table lists around 160,000 distinct CDR3 sequences, about 93% of them singletons. Healthy donors acted as controls, with matching for age and sex. The sample taken for sequencing was CD4+ T cells from PBMCs. The sequence came from a human donor in good health.

The chain's CDR3 is CASSSQGAGMQYF. CDR3 DNA sequence: TGTGCCAGCAGCTCACAGGGGGCGGGCATGCAGTATTTT. The chain links TRBV7-6 to TRBJ2-3, with TRBD1 matching over 9 bases. Trimming took 4 bases from V and 11 from J; bases not matched to a gene: 7. The CDR3 is 13 residues long. Germline-derived CDR1 and CDR2 are SGHVS and FNYEAQ.